A selection of T cell receptor beta chains follows, all from one sample in a study of CD8 T cells in ankylosing spondylitis. Each CDR3 protein gets one entry after TCRdb re-called the 5' RACE reads with MiXCR. This table has under 850,000 distinct CDR3 sequences, roughly 19% appearing once. The sample was blood, either unsorted or a sorted T cell fraction (not recorded which). Every receptor here comes from a male donor with ankylosing spondylitis. The CDR3 runs from the conserved cysteine through the conserved F or W. Fields, in order: D gene, J gene, clone size, V gene, CDR3 protein, CDR3 DNA. The D gene is left open where the match is weak. Not all rows give a size; the values are once, few, many and, for expanded clones, a class.

d_gene: NA; j_gene: TRBJ2-3; abundance: NA; v_gene: TRBV5-1; CDR3aa: CASSAQGLGTDTQYF; CDR3nt: TGCGCCAGCAGCGCCCAGGGGCTTGGCACAGATACGCAGTATTTT
d_gene: NA; j_gene: TRBJ2-1; abundance: NA; v_gene: TRBV12-5; CDR3aa: CASGLEGDNEQFF; CDR3nt: TGTGCTAGTGGTTTGGAGGGTGACAATGAGCAGTTCTTC
d_gene: NA; j_gene: TRBJ2-7; abundance: NA; v_gene: TRBV9; CDR3aa: CASSVRAVYDYEQYF; CDR3nt: TGTGCCAGCAGCGTACGGGCAGTATACGACTACGAGCAGTACTTC
d_gene: NA; j_gene: TRBJ2-6; abundance: NA; v_gene: TRBV24-1; CDR3aa: CATPHQEQRANVLTF; CDR3nt: TGTGCCACCCCCCACCAGGAACAACGGGCCAACGTCCTGACTTTC
d_gene: TRBD1; j_gene: TRBJ2-2; abundance: NA; v_gene: TRBV6-1; CDR3aa: CASSPDRGNTGELFF; CDR3nt: TGTGCCAGCAGCCCTGACAGGGGGAACACCGGGGAGCTGTTTTTT
d_gene: NA; j_gene: TRBJ2-1; abundance: few; v_gene: TRBV7-9; CDR3aa: CASSLASGRANEQFF; CDR3nt: TGTGCCAGCAGCTTAGCGAGTGGCAGGGCCAATGAGCAGTTCTTC
d_gene: NA; j_gene: TRBJ2-7; abundance: NA; v_gene: TRBV5-1; CDR3aa: CASSPGHTTYEQYF; CDR3nt: TGCGCCAGCAGCCCGGGACACACTACCTACGAGCAGTACTTC
d_gene: TRBD1; j_gene: TRBJ2-1; abundance: NA; v_gene: TRBV12-3/TRBV12-4; CDR3aa: CASSHADRAYNEQFF; CDR3nt: TGTGCCAGCAGCCACGCGGACAGGGCCTACAATGAGCAGTTCTTC
d_gene: NA; j_gene: TRBJ1-4; abundance: NA; v_gene: TRBV7-2; CDR3aa: CASSPEIWVGEKLFF; CDR3nt: TGTGCCAGCAGCCCCGAGATATGGGTGGGTGAAAAACTGTTTTTT
d_gene: NA; j_gene: TRBJ1-4; abundance: few; v_gene: TRBV5-1; CDR3aa: CASSVAEATNEKLFF; CDR3nt: TGCGCCAGCAGCGTGGCCGAGGCAACTAATGAAAAACTGTTTTTT
d_gene: NA; j_gene: TRBJ1-3; abundance: NA; v_gene: TRBV7-9; CDR3aa: CASSLRADGNSGNTIYF; CDR3nt: TGTGCCAGCAGCTTAAGGGCCGACGGCAACTCTGGAAACACCATATATTTT
d_gene: TRBD2; j_gene: TRBJ2-1; abundance: many; v_gene: TRBV28; CDR3aa: CASRSGTSGYNEQFF; CDR3nt: TGTGCCAGCCGCTCAGGGACTAGCGGGTACAATGAGCAGTTCTTC
d_gene: TRBD2; j_gene: TRBJ2-5; abundance: NA; v_gene: TRBV2; CDR3aa: CASRLSGGETQYF; CDR3nt: TGTGCCAGCAGGCTTAGCGGGGGAGAGACCCAGTACTTC
d_gene: NA; j_gene: TRBJ2-5; abundance: few; v_gene: TRBV15; CDR3aa: CATSRKTGIRETQYF; CDR3nt: TGTGCCACCAGCAGAAAAACAGGGATTCGAGAGACCCAGTACTTC
d_gene: NA; j_gene: TRBJ2-1; abundance: few; v_gene: TRBV4-3; CDR3aa: CASSQGVGSYNEQFF; CDR3nt: TGCGCCAGCAGCCAAGGAGTGGGCTCCTACAATGAGCAGTTCTTC
d_gene: TRBD1; j_gene: TRBJ2-7; abundance: NA; v_gene: TRBV6-1; CDR3aa: CASSSRTGKREQYF; CDR3nt: TGTGCCAGCAGCTCCCGGACAGGGAAGCGCGAGCAGTACTTC
d_gene: NA; j_gene: TRBJ2-7; abundance: NA; v_gene: TRBV6-2/TRBV6-3; CDR3aa: CASSRLGPSPAYEQYF; CDR3nt: TGTGCCAGCAGCCGCCTGGGACCTTCCCCGGCCTACGAGCAGTACTTC
d_gene: NA; j_gene: TRBJ2-3; abundance: NA; v_gene: TRBV30; CDR3aa: CAWGMHSTDTQYF; CDR3nt: TGTGCCTGGGGGATGCACAGCACAGATACGCAGTATTTT
d_gene: NA; j_gene: TRBJ2-7; abundance: NA; v_gene: TRBV4-1; CDR3aa: CASSQDSPQGPSYEQYF; CDR3nt: TGCGCCAGCAGCCAAGATTCGCCTCAGGGGCCTTCCTACGAGCAGTACTTC
d_gene: NA; j_gene: TRBJ2-1; abundance: few; v_gene: TRBV7-2; CDR3aa: CASSPRTGFLDGNEQFF; CDR3nt: TGTGCCAGCAGCCCTCGCACCGGGTTTCTCGATGGGAATGAGCAGTTCTTC
d_gene: TRBD1; j_gene: TRBJ2-2; abundance: NA; v_gene: TRBV12-3/TRBV12-4; CDR3aa: CASSSGGVSTGELVF; CDR3nt: TGTGCCAGCAGTTCAGGGGGAGTGAGCACCGGGGAGCTGGTTTTT
d_gene: TRBD1; j_gene: TRBJ1-2; abundance: many; v_gene: TRBV5-6; CDR3aa: CASSLQGVAYTF; CDR3nt: TGTGCCAGCAGCCTGCAGGGGGTCGCCTACACCTTC
d_gene: TRBD1; j_gene: TRBJ2-2; abundance: few; v_gene: TRBV6-1; CDR3aa: CASGQGNTGELFF; CDR3nt: TGTGCCAGCGGACAGGGCAACACCGGGGAGCTGTTTTTT
d_gene: NA; j_gene: TRBJ2-4; abundance: NA; v_gene: TRBV7-9; CDR3aa: CASNLLGTPHQYF; CDR3nt: TGTGCCAGCAACTTATTGGGGACCCCGCACCAGTACTTC